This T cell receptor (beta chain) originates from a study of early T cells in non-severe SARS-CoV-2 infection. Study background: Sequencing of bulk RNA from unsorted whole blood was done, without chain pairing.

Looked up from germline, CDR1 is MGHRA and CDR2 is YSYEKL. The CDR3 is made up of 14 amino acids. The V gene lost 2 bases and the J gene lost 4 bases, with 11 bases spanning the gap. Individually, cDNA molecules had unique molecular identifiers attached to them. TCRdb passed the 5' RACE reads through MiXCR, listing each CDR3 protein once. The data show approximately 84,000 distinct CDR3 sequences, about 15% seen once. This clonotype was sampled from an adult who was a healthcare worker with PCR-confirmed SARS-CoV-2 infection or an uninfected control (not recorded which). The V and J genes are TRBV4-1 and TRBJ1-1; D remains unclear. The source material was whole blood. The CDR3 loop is CASSQIEKSTEAFF. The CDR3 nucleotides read TGCGCCAGCAGCCAAATCGAGAAGTCCACTGAAGCTTTCTTT.